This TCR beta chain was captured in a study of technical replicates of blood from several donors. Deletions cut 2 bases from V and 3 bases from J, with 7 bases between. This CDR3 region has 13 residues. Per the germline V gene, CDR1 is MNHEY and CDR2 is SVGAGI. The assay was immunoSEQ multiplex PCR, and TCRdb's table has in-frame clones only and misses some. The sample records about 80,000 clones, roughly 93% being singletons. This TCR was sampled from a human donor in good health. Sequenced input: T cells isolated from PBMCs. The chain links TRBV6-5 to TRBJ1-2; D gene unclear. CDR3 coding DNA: TGTGCCAGCAGTTACACTACATACTATGGCTACACCTTC. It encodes CASSYTTYYGYTF.